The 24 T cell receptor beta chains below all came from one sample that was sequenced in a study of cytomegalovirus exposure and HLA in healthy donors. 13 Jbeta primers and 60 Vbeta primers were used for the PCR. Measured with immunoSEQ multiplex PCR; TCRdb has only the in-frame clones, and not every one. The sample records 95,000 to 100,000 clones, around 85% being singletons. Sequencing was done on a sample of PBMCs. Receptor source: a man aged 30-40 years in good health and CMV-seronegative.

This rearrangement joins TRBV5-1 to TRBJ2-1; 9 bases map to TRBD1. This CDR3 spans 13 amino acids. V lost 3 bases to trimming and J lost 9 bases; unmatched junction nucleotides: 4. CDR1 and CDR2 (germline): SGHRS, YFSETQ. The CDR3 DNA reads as TGCGCCAGCAGCTGGGGACAGGGCGGTGAGCAGTTCTTC. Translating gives CASSWGQGGEQFF.

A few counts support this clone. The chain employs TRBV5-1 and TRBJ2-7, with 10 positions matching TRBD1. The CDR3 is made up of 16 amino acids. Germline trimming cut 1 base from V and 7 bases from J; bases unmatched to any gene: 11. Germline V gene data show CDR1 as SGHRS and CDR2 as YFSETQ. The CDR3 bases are TGCGCCAGCAGCTTGTACGGGACAGGGGTTCGAGAGGAGCAGTACTTC. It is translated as CASSLYGTGVREEQYF. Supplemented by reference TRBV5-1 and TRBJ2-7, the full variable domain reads KAGVTQTPRYLIKTRGQQVTLSCSPISGHRSVSWYQQTPGQGLQFLFEYFSETQRNKGNFPGRFSGRQFSNSRSEMNVSTLELGDSALYLCASSLYGTGVREEQYFGPGTRLTVT.

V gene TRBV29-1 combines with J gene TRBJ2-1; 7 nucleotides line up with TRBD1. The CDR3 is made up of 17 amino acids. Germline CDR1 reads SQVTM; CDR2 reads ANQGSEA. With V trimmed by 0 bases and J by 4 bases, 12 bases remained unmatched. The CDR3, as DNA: TGCAGCGTTGAAGACATAAAGACAGGGTTGTTTTACAATGAGCAGTTCTTC. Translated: CSVEDIKTGLFYNEQFF.

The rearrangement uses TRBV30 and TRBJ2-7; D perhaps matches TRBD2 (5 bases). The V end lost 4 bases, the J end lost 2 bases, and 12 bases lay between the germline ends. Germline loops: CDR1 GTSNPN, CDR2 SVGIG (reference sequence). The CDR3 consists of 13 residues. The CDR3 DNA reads TGTGCCTGGAATCGGGGTTCCGCCTACGAGCAGTACTTC. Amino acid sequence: CAWNRGSAYEQYF.

CDR3 sequence reads: CAISDEPGAGEQYF. The CDR3 DNA reads TGTGCCATCAGTGATGAACCGGGAGCAGGGGAGCAGTACTTC. The chain is built from TRBV10-3 and TRBJ2-7, with D perhaps TRBD2 (6 bases). The V and J ends lost 3 bases and 7 bases respectively, with 16 bases between them. This CDR3 is 14 amino acids long. Germline loops: CDR1 ENHRY, CDR2 SYGVKD.

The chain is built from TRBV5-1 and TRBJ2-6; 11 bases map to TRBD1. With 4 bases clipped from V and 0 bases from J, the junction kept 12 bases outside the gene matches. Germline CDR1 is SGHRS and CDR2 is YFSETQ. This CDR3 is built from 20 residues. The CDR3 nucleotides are TGCGCCAGCAGCCGAACGGGGACAGGGGGTATCAGCTCTGGGGCCAACGTCCTGACTTTC. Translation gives CASSRTGTGGISSGANVLTF.

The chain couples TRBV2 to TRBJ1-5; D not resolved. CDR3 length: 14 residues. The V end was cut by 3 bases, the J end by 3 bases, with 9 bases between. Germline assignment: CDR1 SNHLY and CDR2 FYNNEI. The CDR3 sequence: CASSEQQVNQPQHF. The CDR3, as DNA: TGTGCCAGCAGTGAGCAGCAGGTCAATCAGCCCCAGCATTTT. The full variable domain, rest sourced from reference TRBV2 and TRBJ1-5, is EPEVTQTPSHQVTQMGQEVILRCVPISNHLYFYWYRQILGQKVEFLVSFYNNEISEKSEIFDDQFSVERPDGSNFTLKIRSTKLEDSAMYFCASSEQQVNQPQHFGDGTRLSIL.

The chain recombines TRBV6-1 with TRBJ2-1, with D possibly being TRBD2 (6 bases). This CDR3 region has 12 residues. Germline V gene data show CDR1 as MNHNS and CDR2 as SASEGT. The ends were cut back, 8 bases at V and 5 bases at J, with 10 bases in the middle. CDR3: CASRETHNEQFF. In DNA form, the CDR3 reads TGTGCCAGCCGGGAGACCCACAATGAGCAGTTCTTC.

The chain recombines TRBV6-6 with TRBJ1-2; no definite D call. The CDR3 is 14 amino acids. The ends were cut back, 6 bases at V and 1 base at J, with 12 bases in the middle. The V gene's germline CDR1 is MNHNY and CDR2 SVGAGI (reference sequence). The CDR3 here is CASSRRLLNYGYTF. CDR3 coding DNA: TGTGCCAGCAGCCGAAGATTACTTAACTATGGCTACACCTTC.

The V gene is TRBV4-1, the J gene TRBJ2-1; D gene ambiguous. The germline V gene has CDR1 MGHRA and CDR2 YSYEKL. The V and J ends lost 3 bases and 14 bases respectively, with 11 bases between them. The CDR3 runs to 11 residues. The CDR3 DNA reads TGCGCCAGCAGCCAGGGCGTCATTAAGTTCTTC. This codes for CASSQGVIKFF.

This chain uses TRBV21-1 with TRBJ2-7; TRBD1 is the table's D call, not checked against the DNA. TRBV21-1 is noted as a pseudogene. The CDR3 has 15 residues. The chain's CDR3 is CASSRGGQGSHEQYF. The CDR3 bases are TGTGCCAGCAGCAGGGGGGGACAGGGATCCCACGAGCAGTACTTC.

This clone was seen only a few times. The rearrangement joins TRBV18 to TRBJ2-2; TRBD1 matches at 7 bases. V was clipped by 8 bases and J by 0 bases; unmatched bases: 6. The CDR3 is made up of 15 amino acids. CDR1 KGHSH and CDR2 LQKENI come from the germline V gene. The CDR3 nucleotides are TGTGCCAGCCAAAGACAGGGAACGAACACCGGGGAGCTGTTTTTT. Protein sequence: CASQRQGTNTGELFF. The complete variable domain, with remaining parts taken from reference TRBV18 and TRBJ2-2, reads NAGVMQNPRHLVRRRGQEARLRCSPMKGHSHVYWYRQLPEEGLKFMVYLQKENIIDESGMPKERFSAEFPKEGPSILRIQQVVRGDSAAYFCASQRQGTNTGELFFGEGSRLTVL.

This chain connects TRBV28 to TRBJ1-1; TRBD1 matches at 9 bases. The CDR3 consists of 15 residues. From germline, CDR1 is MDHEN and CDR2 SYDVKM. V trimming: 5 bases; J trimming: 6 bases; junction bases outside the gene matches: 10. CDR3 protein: CASSRQGVSRAEAFF. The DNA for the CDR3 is TGTGCCAGCAGTAGACAGGGGGTCTCTCGGGCTGAAGCTTTCTTT. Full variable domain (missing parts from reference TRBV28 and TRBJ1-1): DVKVTQSSRYLVKRTGEKVFLECVQDMDHENMFWYRQDPGLGLRLIYFSYDVKMKEKGDIPEGYSVSREKKERFSLILESASTNQTSMYLCASSRQGVSRAEAFFGQGTRLTVV.

The CDR3 DNA follows: TGTGCCAATCGGGCAGGGGCCTCCCGGAATGAGCAGTTCTTC. This codes for CANRAGASRNEQFF. J is TRBJ2-1 and V is TRBV5-6; possibly TRBD1 for D (6 bases). Per the germline V gene, CDR1 is SGHDT and CDR2 is YYEEEE. The CDR3 covers 14 residues. V lost 9 bases and J 7 bases, leaving 20 bases between the germline ends. The full variable domain, its missing parts supplied by reference TRBV5-6 and TRBJ2-1, is DAGVTQSPTHLIKTRGQQVTLRCSPKSGHDTVSWYQQALGQGPQFIFQYYEEEERQRGNFPDRFSGHQFPNYSSELNVNALLLGDSALYLCANRAGASRNEQFFGPGTRLTVL.

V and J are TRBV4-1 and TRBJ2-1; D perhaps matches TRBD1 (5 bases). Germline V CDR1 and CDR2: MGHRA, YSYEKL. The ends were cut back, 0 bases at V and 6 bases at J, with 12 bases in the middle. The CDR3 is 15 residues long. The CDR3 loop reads CASSQERGSGNEQFF. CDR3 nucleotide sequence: TGCGCCAGCAGCCAAGAAAGGGGCTCTGGCAATGAGCAGTTCTTC.

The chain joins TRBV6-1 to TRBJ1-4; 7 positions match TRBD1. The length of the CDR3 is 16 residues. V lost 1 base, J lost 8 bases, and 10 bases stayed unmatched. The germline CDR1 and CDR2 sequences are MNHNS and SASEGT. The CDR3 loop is CASSEVLGQMEEKLFF. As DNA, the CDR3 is TGTGCCAGCAGTGAAGTATTGGGACAGATGGAAGAAAAACTGTTTTTT.

This CDR3 is CASSPLGGSSYEQYF. The CDR3 DNA reads as TGTGCCAGCAGTCCCCTGGGAGGTAGCTCCTACGAGCAGTACTTC. The chain carries TRBV28 and TRBJ2-7, with D possibly being TRBD2 (6 bases). The V gene's germline CDR1 is MDHEN and CDR2 SYDVKM. V gave up 5 bases and J gave up 0 bases, with 14 bases separating them. The CDR3 consists of 15 residues. Combining the CDR3 with reference TRBV28 and TRBJ2-7 gives the whole variable domain DVKVTQSSRYLVKRTGEKVFLECVQDMDHENMFWYRQDPGLGLRLIYFSYDVKMKEKGDIPEGYSVSREKKERFSLILESASTNQTSMYLCASSPLGGSSYEQYFGPGTRLTVT.

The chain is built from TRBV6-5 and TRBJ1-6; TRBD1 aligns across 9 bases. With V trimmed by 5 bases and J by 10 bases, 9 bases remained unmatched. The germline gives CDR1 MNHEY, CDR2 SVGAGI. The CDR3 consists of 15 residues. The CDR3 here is CASSILDRGRSPLHF. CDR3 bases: TGTGCCAGCAGTATTCTGGACAGGGGTCGATCACCCCTCCACTTT.

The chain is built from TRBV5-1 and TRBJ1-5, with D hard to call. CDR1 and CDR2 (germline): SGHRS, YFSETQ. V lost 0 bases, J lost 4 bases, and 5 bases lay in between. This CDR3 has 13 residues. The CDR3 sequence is CASSLEENQPQHF. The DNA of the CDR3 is TGCGCCAGCAGCTTGGAAGAGAATCAGCCCCAGCATTTT.

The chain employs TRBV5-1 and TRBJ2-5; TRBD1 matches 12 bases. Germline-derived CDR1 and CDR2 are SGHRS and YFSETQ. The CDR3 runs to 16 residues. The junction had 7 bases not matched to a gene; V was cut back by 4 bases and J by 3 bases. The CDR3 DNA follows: TGCGCCAGCAGCCACGGGACAGGGGGCTTGGAAGAGACCCAGTACTTC. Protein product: CASSHGTGGLEETQYF.

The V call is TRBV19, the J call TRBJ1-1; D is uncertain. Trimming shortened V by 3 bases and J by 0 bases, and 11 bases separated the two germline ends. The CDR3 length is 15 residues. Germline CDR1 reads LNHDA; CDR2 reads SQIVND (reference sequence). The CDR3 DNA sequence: TGTGCCAGTAGTATCGGAGCTCATATGAACACTGAAGCTTTCTTT. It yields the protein CASSIGAHMNTEAFF.

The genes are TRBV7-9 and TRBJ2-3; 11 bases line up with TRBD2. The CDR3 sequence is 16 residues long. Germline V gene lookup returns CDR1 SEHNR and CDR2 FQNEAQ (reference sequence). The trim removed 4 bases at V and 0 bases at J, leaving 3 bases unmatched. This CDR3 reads CASSWGLAASTDTQYF. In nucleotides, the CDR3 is TGTGCCAGCAGCTGGGGACTAGCGGCGAGCACAGATACGCAGTATTTT.

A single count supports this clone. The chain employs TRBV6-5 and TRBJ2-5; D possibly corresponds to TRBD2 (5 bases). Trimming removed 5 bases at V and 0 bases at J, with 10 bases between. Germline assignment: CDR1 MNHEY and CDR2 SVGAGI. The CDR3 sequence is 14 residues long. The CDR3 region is CASSPGIDQETQYF. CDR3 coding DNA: TGTGCCAGCAGTCCCGGGATCGACCAAGAGACCCAGTACTTC.

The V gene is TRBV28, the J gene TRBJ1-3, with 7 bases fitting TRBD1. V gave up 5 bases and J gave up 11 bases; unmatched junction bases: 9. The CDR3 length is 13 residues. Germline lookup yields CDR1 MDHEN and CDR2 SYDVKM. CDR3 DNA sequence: TGTGCCAGCAGTGGACTACACAGGGGATCCATATATTTT. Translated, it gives CASSGLHRGSIYF.